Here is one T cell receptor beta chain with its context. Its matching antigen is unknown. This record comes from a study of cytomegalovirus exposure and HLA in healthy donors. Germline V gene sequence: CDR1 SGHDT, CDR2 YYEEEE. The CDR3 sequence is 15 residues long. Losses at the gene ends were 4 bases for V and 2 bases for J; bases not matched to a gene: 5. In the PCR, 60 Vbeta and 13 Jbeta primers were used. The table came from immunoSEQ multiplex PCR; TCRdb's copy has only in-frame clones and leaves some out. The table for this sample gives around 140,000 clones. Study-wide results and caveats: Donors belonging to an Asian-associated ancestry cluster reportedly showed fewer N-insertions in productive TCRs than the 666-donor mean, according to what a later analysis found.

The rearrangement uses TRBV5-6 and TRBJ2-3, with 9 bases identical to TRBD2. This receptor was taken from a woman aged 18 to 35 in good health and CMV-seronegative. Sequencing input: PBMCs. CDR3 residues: CASSRLAVDTDTQYF. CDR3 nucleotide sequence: TGTGCCAGCAGCAGACTAGCGGTCGACACAGATACGCAGTATTTT.